This T cell receptor (beta chain) was profiled in a study of T-cell reconstitution after alpha-beta-depleted transplantation in children. Study results and caveats: The study traced high day-60 TCRbeta diversity in some patients to surviving recipient T cells and thymic progenitors. Several hundred rapidly expanded clones from non-depleted graft cells reportedly supplied alpha-beta T cells about two months post-transplant.

Construction of the TCRbeta library involved unique molecular identifiers. TCRdb independently ran MiXCR on the PCR reads; one entry per CDR3 protein. The repertoire holds roughly 100,000 distinct CDR3 sequences, with roughly 7.1% as singletons. In this sample, this clonotype turned up a few times. Its antigen is undetermined. V trimming: 2 bases; J trimming: 5 bases; junction bases outside the gene matches: 5. Germline-derived CDR1 and CDR2 are SGDLS and YYNGEE. This CDR3 is 15 amino acids long. The rearrangement uses TRBV9 and TRBJ2-1; 9 nucleotides line up with TRBD2. The clonotype comes from a boy aged 2 to 9 with acute lymphoblastic leukemia, due to receive a stem cell transplant. This specimen consisted of PBMCs, obtained before TCRalphabeta/CD19-depleted stem cell transplant. The CDR3 sequence: CASSVIAGADNEQFF. CDR3 DNA sequence: TGTGCCAGCAGCGTTATAGCGGGGGCCGACAATGAGCAGTTCTTC. The full variable domain, completed using reference TRBV9 and TRBJ2-1, is DSGVTQTPKHLITATGQRVTLRCSPRSGDLSVYWYQQSLDQGLQFLIQYYNGEERAKGNILERFSAQQFPDLHSELNLSSLELGDSALYFCASSVIAGADNEQFFGPGTRLTVL.